Below are 8 T cell receptor beta chains sequenced from a single sample in a study of cytomegalovirus exposure and HLA in healthy donors. Primers: 60 Vbeta forward and 13 Jbeta reverse. Only in-frame clones appear in the TCRdb table, and some are missing; sequencing was by immunoSEQ multiplex PCR. The repertoire has 200,000 to 250,000 clones, 65% to 75% of them found once; the top ten carry 1.8%. Sequencing was done on a sample of PBMCs. The origin of the receptors is a woman aged 25 to 39 in good health and CMV-seronegative.

The chain employs TRBV5-1 and TRBJ1-5; D call uncertain. CDR1 and CDR2 (germline): SGHRS, YFSETQ. CDR3 length: 15 residues. V was cut by 0 bases and J by 5 bases, with 12 bases left in between. For the CDR3, the DNA is TGCGCCAGCAGCTTGGCCGGTACTCGAGATCAGCCCCAGCATTTT. It specifies CASSLAGTRDQPQHF.

Note on this clone: This sequence is one base from a far larger clone and is likely a read error. The same CDR3 is also encoded by other DNA sequences in this sample. This sequence joins TRBV5-6 and TRBJ1-2, with 8 bases fitting TRBD1. Trimming took 1 base from V and 9 from J; bases not matched to a gene: 14. From germline, CDR1 is SGHDT and CDR2 YYEEEE. This CDR3 is built from 16 residues. The CDR3 bases are TGTGCCAGCAGCTTGCGGAGCACAGGGGGATCGTTTCGCTACACCTTC. Translating gives CASSLRSTGGSFRYTF.

J is TRBJ2-3 and V is TRBV29-1; no firm D call. V lost 3 bases to trimming and J lost 8 bases, with 12 bases between them. Germline CDR1 reads SQVTM; CDR2 reads ANQGSEA. The CDR3 covers 12 residues. In DNA form, the CDR3 reads TGCAGCGTTGACATTATTCAGCGTACGCAGTATTTT. Protein sequence: CSVDIIQRTQYF.

This clone was counted a single time. The same CDR3 also results from other DNA sequences found in this sample. The chain combines TRBV12-2 with TRBJ2-1; the tabulated D call, TRBD1, remains unverified against the DNA. TRBV12-2 is labeled a pseudogene. This CDR3 spans 18 amino acids. The CDR3 sequence: CASRYPPGTGSIDNEQFF. CDR3 sequence (DNA): TGTGCAAGTCGCTACCCTCCCGGGACAGGGTCGATTGACAATGAGCAGTTCTTC.

Only a few counts were recorded for this clone. A read error may produce the germline difference seen at one junction end. J is TRBJ1-1 and V is TRBV5-5; D uncertain. There are 12 residues in the CDR3. Germline CDR1 and CDR2: SGHKS and YYEKEE (reference sequence). The CDR3 sequence is CASSLENSEAFF. CDR3 nucleotide sequence: TGTGCCAGCAGCTTGGAGAACTCTGAAGCTTTCTTT.

The V gene is TRBV9, the J gene TRBJ2-1, with 10 bases fitting TRBD2. This CDR3 has 16 amino acids. Germline values: CDR1 SGDLS, CDR2 YYNGEE. The V and J ends lost 1 base and 8 bases, in that order; junction bases with no gene match: 9. The CDR3 region is CASSVQAGGLKDEQFF. The CDR3 region has the DNA TGTGCCAGCAGCGTACAAGCGGGGGGGCTAAAGGATGAGCAGTTCTTC.

This clone was recorded once. V usage is TRBV9 and J usage is TRBJ1-3, with 10 nucleotides matching TRBD1. With V trimmed by 6 bases and J by 8 bases, 5 bases remained unmatched. CDR1 is SGDLS, CDR2 YYNGEE, per germline. This CDR3 is 13 amino acids long. DNA of the CDR3: TGTGCCAGCACCGGACAGGGGGAATACACCATATATTTT. Amino acid sequence: CASTGQGEYTIYF.

J is TRBJ2-7 and V is TRBV15; 7 positions match TRBD2. V was clipped by 5 bases and J by 2 bases; unmatched bases: 3. Germline V gene data show CDR1 as LNHNV and CDR2 as YYDKDF (reference sequence). The CDR3 runs to 13 residues. Here the CDR3 DNA reads TGTGCCACCAGCTCCGGACTAGCCTACGAGCAGTACTTC. Its translation: CATSSGLAYEQYF.